This T cell receptor beta chain appears in the sequencing data of a study of human T cells and chemical hapten exposure. MiXCR was run by TCRdb on the RACE reads, yielding one entry per CDR3 protein. The sample includes 35,000 to 50,000 distinct CDR3 sequences, about 4.5% of them seen just once. CDR3 length: 15 amino acids. CDR1 and CDR2 from the germline V gene are MNHEY and SVGAGI. V shed 10 bases, J shed 4 bases, and the junction held 12 bases outside the gene matches. As to time point: healthy volunteer bleed at 2 weeks. The authors' total RNA extraction used unfractionated whole blood. This clonotype appeared many times.

The chain carries TRBV6-5 and TRBJ2-3; 9 positions agree with TRBD2. The sequence came from a female donor in good health. Some clones in this sample may be carry-over from other donors' samples. The sample consisted of whole blood. This CDR3 reads CATRAGGSESDTQYF. The CDR3 DNA reads TGTGCCACCAGAGCGGGGGGAAGTGAATCAGATACGCAGTATTTT.